The 5 T cell receptor beta chains below were found in one sample sequenced in a study of blood T cells in healthy people across ages. Using a J-beta primer mix together with a sample-barcoded 5' primer, a second PCR was run for about 6 to 12 cycles. TCRdb recomputed calls from the 5' RACE reads with MiXCR, one row per CDR3 protein. The sample holds about 2 million distinct CDR3 sequences, around half seen once. What was sequenced was blood. These receptor sequences come from a woman between 40 and 55 years old in good health.

The V and J genes are TRBV7-2 and TRBJ1-2; the D is unclear. The CDR3 is 14 amino acids. Deletions cut 5 bases from V and 8 bases from J, with 18 bases between. Germline V CDR1 and CDR2: SGHTA, FQGNSA. CDR3 DNA: TGTGCCAGCAGCCCAGCCCGCCGTCAAGGGGGCTACACCTTC. It translates to CASSPARRQGGYTF. The full variable domain, with the rest looked up from reference TRBV7-2 and TRBJ1-2, is GAGVSQSPSNKVTEKGKDVELRCDPISGHTALYWYRQSLGQGLEFLIYFQGNSAPDKSGLPSDRFSAERTGGSVSTLTIQRTQQEDSAVYLCASSPARRQGGYTFGSGTRLTVV.

This clonotype was recorded only once. This sequence joins TRBV4-2 and TRBJ2-4; D not certain. The better agreement between TRBJ2-7 and the DNA end casts doubt on the J call. Germline CDR1 reads LGHNA; CDR2 reads YNFKEQ. CDR3 length: 17 amino acids. DNA of the CDR3: TGTGCCAGCAGCCAAGGGCTCAATCGGCCAACCACCTACGAGCAGTACTTC. Translated: CASSQGLNRPTTYEQYF.

This clonotype was counted a few times. J is TRBJ2-1 and V is TRBV29-1; 8 bases line up with TRBD2. The CDR3 is made up of 13 amino acids. Per germline, CDR1 SQVTM and CDR2 ANQGSEA. J gave up 7 bases and V 4 bases, and 6 bases lay outside the gene matches. The CDR3 bases are TGCAGCGTTGGGAGGGGACTAGTAAATGAGCAGTTCTTC. This gives the protein CSVGRGLVNEQFF.

V gene TRBV4-3 combines with J gene TRBJ2-2; D remains ambiguous. Per germline, CDR1 LGHNA and CDR2 YSLEER. The CDR3 length is 17 residues. The V and J ends lost 0 bases and 4 bases respectively, with 15 bases between them. As DNA, the CDR3 is TGCGCCAGCAGCCAAGATCTTTTGGGTACGGCCACCGGGGAGCTGTTTTTT. As protein: CASSQDLLGTATGELFF.

The rearrangement uses TRBV5-6 and TRBJ2-7; D gene unclear. The ends were cut back, 0 bases at V and 5 bases at J, with 9 bases in the middle. CDR3 length equals 13 residues. Germline V gives CDR1 SGHDT, CDR2 YYEEEE. The CDR3 region has the DNA TGTGCCAGCAGCTTGGGAGCATCCCACGAGCAGTACTTC. This sequence encodes CASSLGASHEQYF.